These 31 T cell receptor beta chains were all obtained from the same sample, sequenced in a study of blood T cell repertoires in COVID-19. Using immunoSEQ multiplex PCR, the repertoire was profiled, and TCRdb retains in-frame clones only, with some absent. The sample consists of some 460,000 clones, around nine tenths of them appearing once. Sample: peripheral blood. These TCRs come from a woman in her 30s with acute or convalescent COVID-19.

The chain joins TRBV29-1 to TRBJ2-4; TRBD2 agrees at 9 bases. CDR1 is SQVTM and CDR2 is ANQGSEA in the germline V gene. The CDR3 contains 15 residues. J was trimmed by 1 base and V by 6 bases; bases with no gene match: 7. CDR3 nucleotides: TGCAGCGTCGGCGCGGGGGGGATTGCCAAAAACATTCAGTACTTC. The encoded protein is CSVGAGGIAKNIQYF.

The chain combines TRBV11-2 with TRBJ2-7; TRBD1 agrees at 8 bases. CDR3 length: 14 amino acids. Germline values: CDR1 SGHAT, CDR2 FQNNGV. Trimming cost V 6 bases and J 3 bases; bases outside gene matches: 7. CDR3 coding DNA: TGTGCCAGCAGGCCGGGACAGGCGTTCTACGAGCAGTACTTC. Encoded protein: CASRPGQAFYEQYF.

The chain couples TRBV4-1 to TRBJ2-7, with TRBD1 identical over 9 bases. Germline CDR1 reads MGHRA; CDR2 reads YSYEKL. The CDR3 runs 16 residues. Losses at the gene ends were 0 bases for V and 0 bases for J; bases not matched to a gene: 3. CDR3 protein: CASSQDLTGGSYEQYF. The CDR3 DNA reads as TGCGCCAGCAGCCAAGATCTGACAGGGGGCTCCTACGAGCAGTACTTC.

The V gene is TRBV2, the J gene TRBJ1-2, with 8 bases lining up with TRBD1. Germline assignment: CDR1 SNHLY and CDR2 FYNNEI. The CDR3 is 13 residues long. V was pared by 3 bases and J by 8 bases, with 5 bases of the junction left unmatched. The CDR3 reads CASSDRGLYGYTF. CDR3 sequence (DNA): TGTGCCAGCAGTGACAGGGGGCTTTACGGCTACACCTTC.

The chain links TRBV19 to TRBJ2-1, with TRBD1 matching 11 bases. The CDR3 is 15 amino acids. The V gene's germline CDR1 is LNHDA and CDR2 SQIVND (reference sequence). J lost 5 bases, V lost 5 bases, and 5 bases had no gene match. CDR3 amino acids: CASSLGTGGDNEQFF. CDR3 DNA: TGTGCCAGTAGTCTGGGGACAGGGGGGGACAATGAGCAGTTCTTC.

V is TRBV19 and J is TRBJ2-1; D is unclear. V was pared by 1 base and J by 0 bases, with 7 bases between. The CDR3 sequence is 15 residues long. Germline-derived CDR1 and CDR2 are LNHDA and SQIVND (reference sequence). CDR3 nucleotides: TGTGCCAGTAGTATAGGCCCCAGCTCCTACAATGAGCAGTTCTTC. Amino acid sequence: CASSIGPSSYNEQFF.

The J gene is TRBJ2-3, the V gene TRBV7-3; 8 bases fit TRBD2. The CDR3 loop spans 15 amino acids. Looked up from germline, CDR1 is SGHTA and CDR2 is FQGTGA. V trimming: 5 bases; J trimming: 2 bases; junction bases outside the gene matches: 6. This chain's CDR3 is CASSTTSDYTDTQYF. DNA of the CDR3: TGTGCCAGCAGCACGACTAGCGATTACACAGATACGCAGTATTTT. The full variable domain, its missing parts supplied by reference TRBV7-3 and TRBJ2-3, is GAGVSQTPSNKVTEKGKYVELRCDPISGHTALYWYRQSLGQGPEFLIYFQGTGAADDSGLPNDRFFAVRPEGSVSTLKIQRTERGDSAVYLCASSTTSDYTDTQYFGPGTRLTVL.

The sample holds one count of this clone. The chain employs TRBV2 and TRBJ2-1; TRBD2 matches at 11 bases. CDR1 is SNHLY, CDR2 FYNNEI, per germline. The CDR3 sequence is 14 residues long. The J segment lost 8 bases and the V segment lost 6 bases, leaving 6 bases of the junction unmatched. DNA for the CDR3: TGTGCCAGCAGGGTAGCGGGGGGGCCCGATGAGCAGTTCTTC. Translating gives CASRVAGGPDEQFF.

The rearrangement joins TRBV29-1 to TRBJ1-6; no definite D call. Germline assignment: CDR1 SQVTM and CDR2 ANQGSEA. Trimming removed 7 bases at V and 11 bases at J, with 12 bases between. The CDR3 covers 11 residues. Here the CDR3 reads CSAKHVPPLHF. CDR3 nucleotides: TGCAGCGCGAAACATGTTCCACCCCTCCACTTT.

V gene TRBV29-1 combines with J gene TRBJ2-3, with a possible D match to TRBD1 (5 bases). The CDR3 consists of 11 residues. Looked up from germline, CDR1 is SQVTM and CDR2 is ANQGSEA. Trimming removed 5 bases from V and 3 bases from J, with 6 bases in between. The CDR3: CSVQGTDTQYF. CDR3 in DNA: TGCAGCGTTCAGGGAACAGATACGCAGTATTTT.

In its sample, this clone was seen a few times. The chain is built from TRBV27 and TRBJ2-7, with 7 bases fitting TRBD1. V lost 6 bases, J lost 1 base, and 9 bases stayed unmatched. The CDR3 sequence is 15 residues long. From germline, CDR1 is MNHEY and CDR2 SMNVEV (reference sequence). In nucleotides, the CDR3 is TGTGCCAGCAGGGATGACAGGGCAGGTTCCTACGAGCAGTACTTC. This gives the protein CASRDDRAGSYEQYF.

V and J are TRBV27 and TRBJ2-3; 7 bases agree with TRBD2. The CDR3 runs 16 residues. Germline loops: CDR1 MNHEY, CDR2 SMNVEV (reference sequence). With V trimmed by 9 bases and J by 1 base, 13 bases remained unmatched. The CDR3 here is CASQLGGYRGTDTQYF. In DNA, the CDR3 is TGTGCCAGTCAATTGGGGGGGTACCGTGGCACAGATACGCAGTATTTT.

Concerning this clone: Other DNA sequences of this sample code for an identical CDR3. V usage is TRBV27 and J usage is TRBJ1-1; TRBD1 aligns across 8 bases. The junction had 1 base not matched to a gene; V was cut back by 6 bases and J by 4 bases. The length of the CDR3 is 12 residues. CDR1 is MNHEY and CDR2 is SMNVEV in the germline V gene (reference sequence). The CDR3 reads CASRQGGTEAFF. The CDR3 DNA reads TGTGCCAGCAGACAGGGGGGCACTGAAGCTTTCTTT.

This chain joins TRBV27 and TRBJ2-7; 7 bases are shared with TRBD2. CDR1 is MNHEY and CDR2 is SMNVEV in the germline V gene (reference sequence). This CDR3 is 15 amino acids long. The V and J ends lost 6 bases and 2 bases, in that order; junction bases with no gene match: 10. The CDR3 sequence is CASRLTSGAPYEQYF. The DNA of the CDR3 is TGTGCCAGCAGACTCACCAGCGGGGCCCCCTACGAGCAGTACTTC.

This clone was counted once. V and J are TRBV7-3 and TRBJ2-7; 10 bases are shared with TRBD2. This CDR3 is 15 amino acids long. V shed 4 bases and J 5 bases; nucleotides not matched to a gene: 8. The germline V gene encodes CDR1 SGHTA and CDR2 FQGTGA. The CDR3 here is CASSWGSGGNNEQYF. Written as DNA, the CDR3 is TGTGCCAGCAGCTGGGGTAGCGGGGGGAATAACGAGCAGTACTTC.

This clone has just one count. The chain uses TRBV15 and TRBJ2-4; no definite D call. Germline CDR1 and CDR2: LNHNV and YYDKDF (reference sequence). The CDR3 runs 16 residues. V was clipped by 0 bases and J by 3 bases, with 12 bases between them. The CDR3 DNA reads TGTGCCACCAGCAGAGATCTGCAGCTAGGCAAAAACATTCAGTACTTC. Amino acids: CATSRDLQLGKNIQYF.

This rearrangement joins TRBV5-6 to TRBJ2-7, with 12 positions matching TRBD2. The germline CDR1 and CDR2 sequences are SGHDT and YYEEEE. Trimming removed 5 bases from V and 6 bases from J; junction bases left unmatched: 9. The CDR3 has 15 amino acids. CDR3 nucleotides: TGTGCCAGCAGTCGGACTAGCGGGGTGCCGCCCGAGCAGTACTTC. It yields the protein CASSRTSGVPPEQYF.

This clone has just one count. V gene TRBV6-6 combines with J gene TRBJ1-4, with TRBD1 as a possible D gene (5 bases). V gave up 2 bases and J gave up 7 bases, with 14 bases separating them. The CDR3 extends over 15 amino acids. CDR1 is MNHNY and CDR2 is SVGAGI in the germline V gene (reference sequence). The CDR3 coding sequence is TGTGCCAGCAGTTACCCCGGCAGGGAAGGTGAAAAACTGTTTTTT. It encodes CASSYPGREGEKLFF.

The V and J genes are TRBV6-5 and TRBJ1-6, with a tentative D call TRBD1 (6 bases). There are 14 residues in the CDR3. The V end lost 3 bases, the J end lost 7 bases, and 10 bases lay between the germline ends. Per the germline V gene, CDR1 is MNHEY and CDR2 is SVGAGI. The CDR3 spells CASSYHRDNSPLHF. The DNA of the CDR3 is TGTGCCAGCAGTTATCACAGGGACAATTCACCCCTCCACTTT.

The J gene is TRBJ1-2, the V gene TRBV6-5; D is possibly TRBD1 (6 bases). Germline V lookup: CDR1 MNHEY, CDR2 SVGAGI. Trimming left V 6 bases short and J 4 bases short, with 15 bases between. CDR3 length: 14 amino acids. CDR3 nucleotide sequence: TGTGCCAGCAGACCCGGGGGGGGCTTCTATGGCTACACCTTC. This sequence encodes CASRPGGGFYGYTF.

CDR3 DNA: TGTGCCAGCACGAGAGGGCTAGCGGGGAAGTACAATGAGCAGTTCTTC. It codes for CASTRGLAGKYNEQFF. The rearrangement joins TRBV5-5 to TRBJ2-1; 9 bases agree with TRBD2. V was clipped by 6 bases and J by 4 bases; unmatched bases: 11. There are 16 residues in the CDR3. CDR1 is SGHKS, CDR2 YYEKEE, per germline (reference sequence).

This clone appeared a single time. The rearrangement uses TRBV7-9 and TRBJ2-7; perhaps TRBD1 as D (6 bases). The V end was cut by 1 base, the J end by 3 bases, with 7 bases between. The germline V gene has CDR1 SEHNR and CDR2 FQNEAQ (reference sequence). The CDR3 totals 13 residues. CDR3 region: CASSLEDSYEQYF. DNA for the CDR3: TGTGCCAGCAGCTTAGAGGACAGCTACGAGCAGTACTTC.

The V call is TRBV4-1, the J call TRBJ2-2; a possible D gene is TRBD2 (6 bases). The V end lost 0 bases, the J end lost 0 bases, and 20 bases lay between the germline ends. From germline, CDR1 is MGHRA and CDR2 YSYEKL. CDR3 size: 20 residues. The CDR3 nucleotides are TGCGCCAGCAGCCAAGAGTTCGGGGGAACAGCGTTCGCGAACACCGGGGAGCTGTTTTTT. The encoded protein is CASSQEFGGTAFANTGELFF.

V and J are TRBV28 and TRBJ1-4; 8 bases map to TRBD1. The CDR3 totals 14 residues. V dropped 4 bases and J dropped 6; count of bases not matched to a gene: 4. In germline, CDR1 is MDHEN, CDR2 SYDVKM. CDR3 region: CASSSGGRDEKLFF. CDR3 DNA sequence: TGTGCCAGCAGTTCAGGGGGCAGAGATGAAAAACTGTTTTTT.

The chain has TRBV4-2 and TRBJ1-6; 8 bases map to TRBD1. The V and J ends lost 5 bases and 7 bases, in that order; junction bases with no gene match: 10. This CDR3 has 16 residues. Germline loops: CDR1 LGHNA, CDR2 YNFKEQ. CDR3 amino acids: CASSTPRTGLNSPLHF. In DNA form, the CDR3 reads TGTGCCAGCAGCACTCCCCGGACAGGGCTGAATTCACCCCTCCACTTT.

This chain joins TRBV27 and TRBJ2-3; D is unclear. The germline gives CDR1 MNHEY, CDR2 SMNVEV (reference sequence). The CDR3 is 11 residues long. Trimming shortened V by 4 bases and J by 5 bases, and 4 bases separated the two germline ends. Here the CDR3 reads CASSSVDTQYF. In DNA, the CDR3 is TGTGCCAGCAGTTCGGTAGATACGCAGTATTTT.

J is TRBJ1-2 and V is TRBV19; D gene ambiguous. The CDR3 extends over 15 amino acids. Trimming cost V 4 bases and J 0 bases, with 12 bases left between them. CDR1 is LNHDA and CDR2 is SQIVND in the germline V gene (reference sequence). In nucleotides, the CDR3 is TGTGCCAGTAGTACAGACGCTTTAGCTAACTATGGCTACACCTTC. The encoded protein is CASSTDALANYGYTF.

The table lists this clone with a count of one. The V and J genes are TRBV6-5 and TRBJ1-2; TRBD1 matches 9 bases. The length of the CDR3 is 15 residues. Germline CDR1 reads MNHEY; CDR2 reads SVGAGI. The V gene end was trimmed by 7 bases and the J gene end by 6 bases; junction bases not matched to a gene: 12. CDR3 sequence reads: CASKTWDRVDHGYTF. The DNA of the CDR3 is TGTGCCAGCAAAACCTGGGACAGGGTTGATCATGGCTACACCTTC.

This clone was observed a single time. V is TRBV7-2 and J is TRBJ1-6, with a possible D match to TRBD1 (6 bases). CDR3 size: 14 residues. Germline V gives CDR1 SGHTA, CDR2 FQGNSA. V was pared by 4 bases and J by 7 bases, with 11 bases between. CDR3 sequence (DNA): TGTGCCAGCAGCTCCAGGGGTCGGAATTCACCCCTCCACTTT. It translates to CASSSRGRNSPLHF.

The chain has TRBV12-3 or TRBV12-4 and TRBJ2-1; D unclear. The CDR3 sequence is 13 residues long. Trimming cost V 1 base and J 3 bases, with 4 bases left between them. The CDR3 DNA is TGTGCCAGCAGTTTAGTACTCTACAATGAGCAGTTCTTC. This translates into CASSLVLYNEQFF.

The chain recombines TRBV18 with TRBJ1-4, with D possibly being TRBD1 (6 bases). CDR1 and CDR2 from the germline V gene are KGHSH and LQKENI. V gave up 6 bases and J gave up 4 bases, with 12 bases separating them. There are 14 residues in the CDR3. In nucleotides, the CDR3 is TGTGCCAGCTCGTCGGGACAAAGTAATGAAAAACTGTTTTTT. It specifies CASSSGQSNEKLFF.